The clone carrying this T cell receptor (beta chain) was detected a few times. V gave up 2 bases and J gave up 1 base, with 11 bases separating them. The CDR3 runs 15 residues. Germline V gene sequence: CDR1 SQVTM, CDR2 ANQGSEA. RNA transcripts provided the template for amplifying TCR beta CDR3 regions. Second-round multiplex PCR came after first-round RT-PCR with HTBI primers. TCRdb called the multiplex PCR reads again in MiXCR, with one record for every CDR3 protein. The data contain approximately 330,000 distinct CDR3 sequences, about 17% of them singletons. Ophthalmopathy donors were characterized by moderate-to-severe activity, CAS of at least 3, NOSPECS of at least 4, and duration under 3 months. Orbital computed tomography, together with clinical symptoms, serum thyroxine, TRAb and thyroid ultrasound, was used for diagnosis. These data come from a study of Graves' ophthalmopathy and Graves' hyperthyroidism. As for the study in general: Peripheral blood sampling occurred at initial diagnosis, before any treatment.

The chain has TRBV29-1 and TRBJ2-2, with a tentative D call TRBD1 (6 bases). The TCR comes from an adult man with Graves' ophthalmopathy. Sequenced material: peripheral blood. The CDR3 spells CSVEPRGLNTGELFF. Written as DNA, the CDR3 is TGCAGCGTTGAACCCAGGGGCCTGAACACCGGGGAGCTGTTTTTT.